This note documents a single T cell receptor (beta chain) sequence. This clonotype was seen ten or more times. Its antigen remains undetermined. Base qualities are not provided; no much larger clone lies one nucleotide away. Libraries were constructed by RACE. Sequenced on a NextSeq 500. During library preparation, unique molecular identifiers were attached to individual cDNA molecules so that TCRs could be counted quantitatively and reproducibly. From each blood RNA sample, both TCR alpha and TCR beta chains were sequenced. Per the authors' processing: The median number of TCRs per sample was roughly 94,000, ranging from 23,224 to 690,600. The Decombinator software suite was used to annotate the V, J and CDR3 of the TCR reads. For the PS versus PT1 abundance plots, all samples were subsampled to the same number of TCRs (28,000). TCRs were defined as expanded if absent before sensitization and observed at least eight times at the 2-week time point. The public sequencing data were trimmed at Q25 with fastp and processed into clonotypes with MiXCR by TCRdb, which kept only in-frame beta chains. CDR3 protein duplicates are merged, each entry listing the most common genes and DNA. These V and J calls originate from TCRdb's pipeline instead of the authors' own analysis. The sample yields roughly 30,000 distinct CDR3 sequences; roughly 10% were counted once. Clones ranked in the top ten supply about 6.6% of the sample.

This entry is derived from a study of human T cells and chemical hapten exposure (dated by TCRdb to about 2021). Some background on the complete study: For sensitization, 2% DPC in acetone was applied to a roughly 2 cm by roughly 2 cm area of upper inner arm skin. Throughout the approximately 26-week study period, patients were also given weekly therapeutic DPC doses on the scalp. Patch testing was performed on the upper back with Finn chambers containing 0.01% DPC, and the patch tests were scored after 6 days according to International Contact Dermatitis Research Group standards. Alopecia areata with under or over 50% scalp involvement, alopecia totalis and alopecia universalis were represented in the patient cohort, which was mostly female. The libraries were sequenced as a pool, and the TCR yield per sample differed mostly because of small variations in library volumes within the pool. The study tracked peripheral blood TCR repertoire changes in vivo during primary and secondary sensitization to the hapten diphenylcyclopropenone (DPC) in alopecia patients. Blood samples were taken from patients before sensitization (week 0) and then at 2, 6 and about 24 weeks after DPC sensitization. About 30 alopecia patients provided blood for TCR sequencing at one to four time points (pre-sensitization, 2, 6 and 24 weeks).

This specimen's time point label, interpreted: patch test 2, 6 weeks after DPC sensitization. This sample's treatment or condition label indicates: therapeutic diphenylcyclopropenone sensitization with weekly scalp DPC. Blood at each patch-test visit was drawn before the patch test was applied. Patients were eligible if aged 18 to 70, diagnosed with alopecia and judged suitable for DPC therapy, and pregnant patients were excluded. Total RNA was extracted from unfractionated whole blood that had been collected in Tempus Blood RNA tubes. The research as a whole found: Patch test score was positively correlated with the number of PT1 expanded TCRs, with significance at thresholds 8, 16 and 32 but not at 4. Compared with pre-sensitization or healthy control sets, expanded TCRs formed significantly more large CDR3 similarity clusters, which is consistent with antigen-driven responses. Repeated subsampling changed both the strength of the expansion versus patch-test correlation and the threshold at which the correlation became significant. Alopecia, a presumed autoimmune disease, was present in all patients, so the immune response of the patients might differ from that of healthy individuals. DPC sensitization did not change the number of TCRs with a frequency above 1 in 1000, and there was no evidence of changes in global repertoire structure.

The germline V gene yields SGHDN for CDR1 and FVKESK for CDR2. Including cysteine and phenylalanine, the CDR3 has 12 amino acids. Only the CDR3 part of the read is kept: 36 bases, read in frame from the first base. V and J lose 5 bases and 6 bases, and a span of 9 bases separates them. This chain joins TRBV14 to TRBJ2-3, with no D gene named confidently. Sequencing was performed on whole blood, taken in connection with sensitization to the hapten diphenylcyclopropenone (DPC). This TCR was sampled from a man aged 25 to 40 with alopecia areata. Some clones in this sample may be carry-over from other donors' samples. CDR3 sequence: CASSSRADTQYF. The sequence in DNA is TGTGCCAGCAGCTCCAGAGCTGATACGCAGTATTTT.